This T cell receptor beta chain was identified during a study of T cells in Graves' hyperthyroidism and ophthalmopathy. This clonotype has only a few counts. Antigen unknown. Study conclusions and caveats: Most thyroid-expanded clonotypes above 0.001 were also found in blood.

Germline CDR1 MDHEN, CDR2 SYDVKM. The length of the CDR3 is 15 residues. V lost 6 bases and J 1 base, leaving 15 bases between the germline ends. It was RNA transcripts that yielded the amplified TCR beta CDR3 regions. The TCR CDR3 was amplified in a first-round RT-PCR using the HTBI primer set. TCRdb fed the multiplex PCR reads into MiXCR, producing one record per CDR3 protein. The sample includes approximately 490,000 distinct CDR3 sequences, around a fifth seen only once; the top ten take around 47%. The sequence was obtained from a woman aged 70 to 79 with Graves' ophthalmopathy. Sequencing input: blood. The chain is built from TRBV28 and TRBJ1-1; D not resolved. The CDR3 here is CASSKWLGSNTEAFF. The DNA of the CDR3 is TGTGCCAGCAGCAAGTGGTTAGGGTCGAACACTGAAGCTTTCTTT.